The 10 T cell receptor beta chains below come from one sample, sequenced in a study of human T cells and chemical hapten exposure. MiXCR, applied by TCRdb to the RACE reads, yields one record per CDR3 protein. Among 42,000 or so distinct CDR3 sequences listed, 8% to 9% were seen once. The time point is: patch test 2, 6 weeks after DPC sensitization. Described treatment: therapeutic diphenylcyclopropenone sensitization with weekly scalp DPC. Source: whole blood, taken in connection with sensitization to the hapten diphenylcyclopropenone (DPC). All receptors derive from a woman aged 40 to 55 with alopecia areata. Some clones in this sample may be carry-over from other donors' samples.

In this sample, this clonotype turned up many times. The V gene is TRBV6-5, the J gene TRBJ2-7; 9 nucleotides agree with TRBD2. The trim removed 7 bases at V and 5 bases at J, leaving 15 bases unmatched. Germline CDR1 is MNHEY and CDR2 is SVGAGI. This CDR3 has 16 amino acids. CDR3 coding DNA: TGTGCCAGCATGCAGAGAGCGGGGGGCGCTATGAACGAGCAGTACTTC. This sequence encodes CASMQRAGGAMNEQYF.

This rearrangement joins TRBV28 to TRBJ1-6; 7 positions agree with TRBD1. This CDR3 region has 16 residues. The V gene's germline CDR1 is MDHEN and CDR2 SYDVKM. Trimming took 6 bases from V and 0 from J; bases not matched to a gene: 5. The CDR3 DNA sequence: TGTGCCAGCAGGTTACGACAGGGCTCCTATAATTCACCCCTCCACTTT. Translating it yields CASRLRQGSYNSPLHF.

The V call is TRBV28, the J call TRBJ2-3; D might be TRBD2 (6 bases). CDR1 MDHEN and CDR2 SYDVKM come from the germline V gene. The CDR3 runs 13 residues. V shed 9 bases and J shed 1 base, with 11 bases lying between them. The CDR3 loop reads CASCGGGTDTQYF. DNA of the CDR3: TGTGCCAGTTGCGGCGGGGGCACAGATACGCAGTATTTT.

The chain is built from TRBV28 and TRBJ2-3; D perhaps matches TRBD2 (6 bases). The length of the CDR3 is 15 residues. V was cut by 0 bases and J by 2 bases, with 9 bases left in between. Germline V CDR1 and CDR2: MDHEN, SYDVKM. The CDR3 is CASSLWGTATDTQYF. The CDR3 DNA is TGTGCCAGCAGTTTATGGGGGACTGCCACAGATACGCAGTATTTT.

This clonotype has at least ten counts. The rearrangement links TRBV3-1 to TRBJ2-2, with a possible D match to TRBD2 (6 bases). V lost 0 bases, J lost 4 bases, and 15 bases lay in between. Germline V lookup: CDR1 LGHDT, CDR2 YNNKEL (reference sequence). The CDR3 is 17 residues long. DNA of the CDR3: TGTGCCAGCAGCCAAGATAGCGGACCCCGAGGCACCGGGGAGCTGTTTTTT. This gives the protein CASSQDSGPRGTGELFF.

This clonotype came up many times. The rearrangement joins TRBV5-5 to TRBJ1-2; 7 bases match TRBD1. Germline CDR1 is SGHKS and CDR2 is YYEKEE (reference sequence). This CDR3 is 14 amino acids long. Germline trimming cut 0 bases from V and 4 bases from J; bases unmatched to any gene: 3. In nucleotides, the CDR3 is TGTGCCAGCAGCTTGGTACAGGGGAGCTATGGCTACACCTTC. This codes for CASSLVQGSYGYTF.

The table lists this clonotype with a few counts. The gene calls are TRBV7-8 and TRBJ2-7, with TRBD1 matching 7 bases. The J segment lost 3 bases and the V segment lost 5 bases, leaving 10 bases of the junction unmatched. Germline V gene data show CDR1 as SGHVS and CDR2 as FQNEAQ. The CDR3 has 15 amino acids. The CDR3 bases are TGTGCCAGCAGCCGACGACAGGGACCCTACTACGAGCAGTACTTC. Protein sequence: CASSRRQGPYYEQYF.

This clonotype was picked up a small number of times. V gene TRBV5-1 combines with J gene TRBJ1-2; D is uncertain. Trimming pared 4 bases from V and 7 bases from J, leaving 17 bases between. Germline-derived CDR1 and CDR2 are SGHRS and YFSETQ. The CDR3 loop spans 14 amino acids. For the CDR3, the DNA is TGCGCCAGCAGCGGGATTATAGGATCGGCTGGCTACACCTTC. Its translation: CASSGIIGSAGYTF.

This clonotype was observed many times. The J gene is TRBJ1-1, the V gene TRBV10-3; 9 bases are shared with TRBD1. Germline CDR1 is ENHRY and CDR2 is SYGVKD. There are 14 residues in the CDR3. Trimming at V came to 3 bases and at J to 9 bases, leaving 8 bases not matched to a gene. For the CDR3, the DNA is TGTGCCATCAGTGAATTGGGACAGGGCGGTAAAGCTTTCTTT. Amino acids: CAISELGQGGKAFF.

This clonotype was seen repeatedly, ten times or more. The gene calls are TRBV11-2 and TRBJ2-1; D might be TRBD1 or TRBD2, each matching 6 bases. The CDR3 is 16 amino acids. Trimming removed 1 base from V and 4 bases from J, with 14 bases in between. CDR1 and CDR2 from the germline V gene are SGHAT and FQNNGV. The CDR3 nucleotides read TGTGCCAGCAGCTTAGCCGGAGGGGGAGGTTACAATGAGCAGTTCTTC. Residues: CASSLAGGGGYNEQFF. Filled out from reference TRBV11-2 and TRBJ2-1, the complete variable domain reads EAGVAQSPRYKIIEKRQSVAFWCNPISGHATLYWYQQILGQGPKLLIQFQNNGVVDDSQLPKDRFSAERLKGVDSTLKIQPAKLEDSAVYLCASSLAGGGGYNEQFFGPGTRLTVL.